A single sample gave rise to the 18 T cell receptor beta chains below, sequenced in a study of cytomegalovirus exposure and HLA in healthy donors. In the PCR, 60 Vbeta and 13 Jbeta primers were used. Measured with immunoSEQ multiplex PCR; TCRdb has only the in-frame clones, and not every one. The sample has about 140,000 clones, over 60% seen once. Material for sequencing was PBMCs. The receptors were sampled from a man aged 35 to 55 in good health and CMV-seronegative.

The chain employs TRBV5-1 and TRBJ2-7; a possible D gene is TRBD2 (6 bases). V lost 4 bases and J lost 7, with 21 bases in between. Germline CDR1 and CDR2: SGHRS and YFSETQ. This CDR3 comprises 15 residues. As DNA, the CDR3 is TGCGCCAGCAGCCCAGCGGGTTCCGGGACGAGGGAGCAGTACTTC. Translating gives CASSPAGSGTREQYF.

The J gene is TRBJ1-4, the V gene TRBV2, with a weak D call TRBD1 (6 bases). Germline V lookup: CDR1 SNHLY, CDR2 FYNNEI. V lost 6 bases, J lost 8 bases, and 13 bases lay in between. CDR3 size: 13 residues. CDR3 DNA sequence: TGTGCCAGCAGCGCCACGACAGGCGAAAAACTGTTTTTT. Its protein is CASSATTGEKLFF.

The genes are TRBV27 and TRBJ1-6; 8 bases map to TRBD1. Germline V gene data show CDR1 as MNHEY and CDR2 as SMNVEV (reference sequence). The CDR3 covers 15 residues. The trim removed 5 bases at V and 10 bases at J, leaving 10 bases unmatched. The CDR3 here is CASSPSRGPGSPLHF. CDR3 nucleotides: TGTGCCAGCAGTCCTAGCAGGGGGCCGGGATCACCCCTCCACTTT.

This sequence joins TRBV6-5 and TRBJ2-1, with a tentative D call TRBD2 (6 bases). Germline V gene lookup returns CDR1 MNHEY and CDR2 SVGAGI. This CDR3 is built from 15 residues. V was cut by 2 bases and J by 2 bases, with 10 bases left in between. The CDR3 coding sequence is TGTGCCAGCAGTTACGGTCTAGCGACCTACAATGAGCAGTTCTTC. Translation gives CASSYGLATYNEQFF.

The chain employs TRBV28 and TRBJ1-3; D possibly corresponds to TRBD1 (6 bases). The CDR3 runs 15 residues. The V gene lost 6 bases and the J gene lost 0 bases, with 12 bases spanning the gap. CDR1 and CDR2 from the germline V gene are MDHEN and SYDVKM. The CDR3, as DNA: TGTGCCAGCAGGGACACAGGGACCTCTGGAAACACCATATATTTT. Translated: CASRDTGTSGNTIYF. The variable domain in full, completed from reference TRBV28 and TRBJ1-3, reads DVKVTQSSRYLVKRTGEKVFLECVQDMDHENMFWYRQDPGLGLRLIYFSYDVKMKEKGDIPEGYSVSREKKERFSLILESASTNQTSMYLCASRDTGTSGNTIYFGEGSWLTVV.

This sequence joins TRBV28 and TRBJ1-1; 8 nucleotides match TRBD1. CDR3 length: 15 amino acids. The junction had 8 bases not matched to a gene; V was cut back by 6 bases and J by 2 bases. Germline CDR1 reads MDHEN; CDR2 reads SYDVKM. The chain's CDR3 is CASRLPGQANTEAFF. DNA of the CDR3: TGTGCCAGCAGACTTCCGGGACAGGCTAACACTGAAGCTTTCTTT.

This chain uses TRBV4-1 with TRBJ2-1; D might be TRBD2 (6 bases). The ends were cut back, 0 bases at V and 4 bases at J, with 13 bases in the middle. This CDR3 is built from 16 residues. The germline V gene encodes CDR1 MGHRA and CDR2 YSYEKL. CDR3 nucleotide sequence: TGCGCCAGCAGCCAAGATCGGAGGGCTTTTTACAATGAGCAGTTCTTC. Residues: CASSQDRRAFYNEQFF.

The DNA for the CDR3 is TGTGCCAGCAGCAAACTAGCGGGGGCGAACACCGGGGAGCTGTTTTTT. This gives the protein CASSKLAGANTGELFF. The chain joins TRBV6-4 to TRBJ2-2, with 11 bases that match TRBD2. The CDR3 extends over 16 amino acids. Germline CDR1 is MRHNA and CDR2 is SNTAGT. J gave up 0 bases and V 6 bases, and 3 bases lay outside the gene matches.

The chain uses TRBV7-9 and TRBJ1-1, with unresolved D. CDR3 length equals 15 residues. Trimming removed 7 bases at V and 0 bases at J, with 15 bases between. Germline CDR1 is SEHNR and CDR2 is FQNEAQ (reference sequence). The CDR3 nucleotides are TGTGCCAGCACGGGGAGCAAGGCGGTGAACACTGAAGCTTTCTTT. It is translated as CASTGSKAVNTEAFF.

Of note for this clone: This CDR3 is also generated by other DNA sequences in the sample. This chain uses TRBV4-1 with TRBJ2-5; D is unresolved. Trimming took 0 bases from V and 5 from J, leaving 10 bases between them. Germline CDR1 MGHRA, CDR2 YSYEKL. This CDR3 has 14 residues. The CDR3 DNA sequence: TGCGCCAGCAGCCAAGACCCAGGTAGTGAGACCCAGTACTTC. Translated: CASSQDPGSETQYF.

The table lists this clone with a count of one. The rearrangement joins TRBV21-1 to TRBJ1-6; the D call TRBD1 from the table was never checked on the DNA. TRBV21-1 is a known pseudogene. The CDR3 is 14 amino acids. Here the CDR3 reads CASSTTGASSPLHF. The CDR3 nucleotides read TGTGCCAGCAGCACGACAGGGGCGAGTTCACCCCTCCACTTT.

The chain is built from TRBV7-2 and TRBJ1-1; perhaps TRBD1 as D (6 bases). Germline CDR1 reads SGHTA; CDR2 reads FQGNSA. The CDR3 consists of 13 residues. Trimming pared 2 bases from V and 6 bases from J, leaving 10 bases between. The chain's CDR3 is CASSLIGGPEAFF. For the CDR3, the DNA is TGTGCCAGCAGCTTAATCGGGGGGCCTGAAGCTTTCTTT.

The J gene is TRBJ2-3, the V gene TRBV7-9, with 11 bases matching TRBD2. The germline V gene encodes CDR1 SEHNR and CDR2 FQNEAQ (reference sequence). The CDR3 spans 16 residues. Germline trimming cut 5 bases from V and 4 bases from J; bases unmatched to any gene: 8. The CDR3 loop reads CASSLQGLAVPDTQYF. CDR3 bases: TGTGCCAGCAGCCTCCAGGGACTAGCGGTACCAGATACGCAGTATTTT.

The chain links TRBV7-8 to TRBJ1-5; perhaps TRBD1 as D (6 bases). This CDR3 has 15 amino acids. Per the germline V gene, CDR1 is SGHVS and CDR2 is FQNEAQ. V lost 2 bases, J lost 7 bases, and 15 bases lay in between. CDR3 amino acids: CASSLILAGGQPQHF. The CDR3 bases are TGTGCCAGCAGCTTAATCCTGGCGGGGGGCCAGCCCCAGCATTTT. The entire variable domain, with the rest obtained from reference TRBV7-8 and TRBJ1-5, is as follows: GAGVSQSPRYKVAKRGQDVALRCDPISGHVSLFWYQQALGQGPEFLTYFQNEAQLDKSGLPSDRFFAERPEGSVSTLKIQRTQQEDSAVYLCASSLILAGGQPQHFGDGTRLSIL.

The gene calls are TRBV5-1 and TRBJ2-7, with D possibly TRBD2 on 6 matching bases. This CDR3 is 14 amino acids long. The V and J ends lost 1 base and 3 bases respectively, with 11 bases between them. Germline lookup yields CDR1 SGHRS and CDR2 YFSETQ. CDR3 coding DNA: TGCGCCAGCAGCTTGAGTGGGGGGTTCTACGAGCAGTACTTC. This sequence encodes CASSLSGGFYEQYF.

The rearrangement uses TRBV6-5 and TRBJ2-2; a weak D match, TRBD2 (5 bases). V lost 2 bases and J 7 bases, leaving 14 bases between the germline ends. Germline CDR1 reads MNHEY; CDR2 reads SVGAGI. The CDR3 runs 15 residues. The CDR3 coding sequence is TGTGCCAGCAGTTACGGACTCCCGGTGAACGGGGAGCTGTTTTTT. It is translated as CASSYGLPVNGELFF.

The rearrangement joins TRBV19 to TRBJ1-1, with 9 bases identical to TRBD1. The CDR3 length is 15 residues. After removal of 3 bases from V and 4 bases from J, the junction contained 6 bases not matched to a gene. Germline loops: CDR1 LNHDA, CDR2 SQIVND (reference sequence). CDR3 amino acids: CASSITGGGSTEAFF. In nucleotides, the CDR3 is TGTGCCAGTAGTATCACAGGGGGCGGGTCCACTGAAGCTTTCTTT.

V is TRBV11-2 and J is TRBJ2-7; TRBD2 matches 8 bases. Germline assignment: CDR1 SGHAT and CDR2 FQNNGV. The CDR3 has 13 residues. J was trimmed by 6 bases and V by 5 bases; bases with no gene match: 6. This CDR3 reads CASSPGGASEQYF. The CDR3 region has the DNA TGTGCCAGCAGCCCCGGGGGGGCCAGCGAGCAGTACTTC.